These T cell receptor beta chains were read from a single sample in a study of T-cell reconstitution after alpha-beta-depleted transplantation in children. Using its own MiXCR run on the PCR reads, TCRdb lists one record per CDR3 protein. The table has around 960,000 distinct CDR3 sequences, about 26% seen once. Here the sequenced sample was PBMCs, mostly from graft donor cells, taken 360 days after TCRalphabeta/CD19-depleted stem cell transplant. Every receptor here comes from a boy younger than two who had a stem cell transplant for SCID, so the T cells may come from the graft donor. Both conserved end residues are part of each CDR3. The D gene is left open where the match is weak. Clone size is not always given. Where it is, it says once, few, many or a class for expanded clones.

- | TRBJ1-5 | TRBV16 | - | 17 | TGTGCCAGCAGCCAATCGCACAGGGTCTATAGCAATCAGCCCCAGCATTTT | CASSQSHRVYSNQPQHF
few | TRBJ2-7 | TRBV28 | - | 14 | TGTGCCAGCAGCTCCTATGAAAGCTCCTACGAGCAGTACTTC | CASSSYESSYEQYF
many | TRBJ1-4 | TRBV6-1 | - | 16 | TGTGCCAGCAGTCCGCAAGGGGGGGGCCGTAATGAAAAACTGTTTTTT | CASSPQGGGRNEKLFF
few | TRBJ2-1 | TRBV20-1 | TRBD1 | 13 | TGCAGTGCCCGCTTGACAGGGCGGAGTGAGCAGTTCTTC | CSARLTGRSEQFF
few | TRBJ2-1 | TRBV9 | - | 14 | TGTGCCAGCAGCCCCCAGGGCGGGTACAATGAGCAGTTCTTC | CASSPQGGYNEQFF
many | TRBJ2-5 | TRBV3-1 | - | 14 | TGTGCCAGCAGCCAAGATTATAGGAAAGAGACCCAGTACTTC | CASSQDYRKETQYF
- | TRBJ2-7 | TRBV20-1 | - | 12 | TGCAGTGTTATGACAGGCGAGTACGAGCAGTACTTC | CSVMTGEYEQYF
few | TRBJ2-1 | TRBV6-6 | - | 13 | TGTGCCAGCAGTTATACTGCCGCTCATGAGCAGTTCTTC | CASSYTAAHEQFF
- | TRBJ2-1 | TRBV7-8 | TRBD1 | 16 | TGTGCCAGCAGCTCGGGGGCCGGGACAGGGGACAATGAGCAGTTCTTC | CASSSGAGTGDNEQFF
- | TRBJ2-1 | TRBV18 | TRBD1 | 16 | TGTGCCAGCTCACCACGATTCAGCCTGACAGGGGATGAGCAGTTCTTC | CASSPRFSLTGDEQFF
- | TRBJ2-1 | TRBV3-1 | - | 13 | TGTGCCAGCAGCCAAGTCTTATCCAATGAGCAGTTCTTC | CASSQVLSNEQFF
once | TRBJ1-4 | TRBV12-3/TRBV12-4 | - | 15 | TGTGCCAGCACCACGGTGGGGGGGACTAATGAAAAACTGTTTTTT | CASTTVGGTNEKLFF
- | TRBJ2-7 | TRBV29-1 | - | 13 | TGCAGCGTTTTTAGCAGGTCCCCCTACGAGCAGTACTTC | CSVFSRSPYEQYF
few | TRBJ2-5 | TRBV2 | TRBD2 | 12 | TGTGCCAGCGGGGAGGGATGGGAGACCCAGTACTTC | CASGEGWETQYF
few | TRBJ2-1 | TRBV20-1 | - | 15 | TGCAGTGCTACTTGGGCAGGCTATCAAGGCAATGAGCAGTTCTTC | CSATWAGYQGNEQFF
many | TRBJ1-2 | TRBV7-9 | - | 13 | TGTGCCAGCAGCTTAGGGCTGTTCTATGGCTACACCTTC | CASSLGLFYGYTF
- | TRBJ2-5 | TRBV24-1 | - | 13 | TGTGCCACCAGTACCCAATTCGGTGAGACCCAGTACTTC | CATSTQFGETQYF
few | TRBJ1-5 | TRBV7-8 | TRBD1 | 15 | TGTGCCAGCAGCTTCGCCGGGACAGGGGCCCAGCCCCAGCATTTT | CASSFAGTGAQPQHF
few | TRBJ1-2 | TRBV11-1 | - | 14 | TGTGCCAGCAGCGCACTAGGAAGGAACTATGGCTACACCTTC | CASSALGRNYGYTF
few | TRBJ2-5 | TRBV4-3 | TRBD2 | 15 | TGCGCCAGCGCCCTTAGCGGGGCCGTCGAGGAGACCCAGTACTTC | CASALSGAVEETQYF
many | TRBJ2-3 | TRBV9 | - | 15 | TGTGCCAGCAGCGCGGGATCTCTGTTCTCAGATACGCAGTATTTT | CASSAGSLFSDTQYF
once | TRBJ1-2 | TRBV6-1 | TRBD1 | 13 | TGTGCCAGCAGACAGATGACAGGGGTTGGCTACACCTTC | CASRQMTGVGYTF
- | TRBJ2-3 | TRBV4-1 | - | 13 | TGCGCCAGCAGCCAAGTTCCCCCCGCCCCGCAGTATTTT | CASSQVPPAPQYF
- | TRBJ2-1 | TRBV12-3/TRBV12-4 | TRBD1 | 13 | TGTGCCAGCAGTCCGGGACAGGGTGATGAGCAGTTCTTC | CASSPGQGDEQFF
few | TRBJ1-2 | TRBV10-3 | TRBD1 | 14 | TGTGCCATCAGTGAGGGACAGGGACCATATGGCTACACCTTC | CAISEGQGPYGYTF
- | TRBJ2-4 | TRBV12-3/TRBV12-4 | TRBD1 | 14 | TGTGCCAGCTCGGACAGGGGAGCCAAAAACATTCAGTACTTC | CASSDRGAKNIQYF
- | TRBJ1-5 | TRBV2 | - | 16 | TGTGCCAGCAGTGAAGCCCCCGGGAAGAGCCGATTGCCCCAGCATTTT | CASSEAPGKSRLPQHF
few | TRBJ2-5 | TRBV28 | - | 14 | TGTGCCAGCAGGGAGGGACTCCAGAGGGAGACCCAGTACTTC | CASREGLQRETQYF
- | TRBJ2-7 | TRBV5-1 | - | 15 | TGCGCCAGCAGCTTGGCGGCAGACAGCTCCTACGAGCAGTACTTC | CASSLAADSSYEQYF
few | TRBJ2-5 | TRBV27 | - | 8 | TGTGCCAGCAGTTGTTGGGGGTTC | CASSCWGF
once | TRBJ2-5 | TRBV5-1 | - | 16 | TGCGCCAGCAGCGCAAGACTCCAAGGAGCCCAAGAGACCCAGTACTTC | CASSARLQGAQETQYF
- | TRBJ2-7 | TRBV5-1 | TRBD1 | 16 | TGCGCCAGCAGCCCTAAGGGGACAGGGCGATTATACGAGCAGTACTTC | CASSPKGTGRLYEQYF
few | TRBJ2-3 | TRBV11-2 | TRBD2 | 18 | TGTGCCAGCAGCTTAGGTGGGACTAGCGGGGGGGCCAGAGATACGCAGTATTTT | CASSLGGTSGGARDTQYF
- | TRBJ2-2 | TRBV7-3 | TRBD1 | 15 | TGTGCCAGCAGCTTAGGGGACAGGGCCGCCGGGGAGCTGTTTTTT | CASSLGDRAAGELFF
few | TRBJ2-3 | TRBV20-1 | TRBD2 | 15 | TGCAGTGCTAACCGCGGGGGGGGGCACACAGATACGCAGTATTTT | CSANRGGGHTDTQYF
- | TRBJ2-1 | TRBV5-1 | - | 14 | TGCGCCAGCAGCTTGGTTTATCGAGGCGATGAGCAGTTCTTC | CASSLVYRGDEQFF
- | TRBJ2-3 | TRBV11-2 | - | 16 | TGTGCCAGCAGCTTAGTTCGGGGGGCCGGCACAGATACGCAGTATTTT | CASSLVRGAGTDTQYF
- | TRBJ2-2 | TRBV4-1 | TRBD2 | 17 | TGCGCCAGCAGCCAAGAAGGGGCGGGGAGGGTCACCGGGGAGCTGTTTTTT | CASSQEGAGRVTGELFF
- | TRBJ2-5 | TRBV5-1 | - | 15 | TGCGCCAGCAGCTTGGATGGGTCCCCGGTGGGGACCCAGTACTTC | CASSLDGSPVGTQYF
few | TRBJ1-2 | TRBV12-3/TRBV12-4 | - | 13 | TGTGCCAGCAGTTATGGCAGTGCGAGCGGCTACACCTTC | CASSYGSASGYTF
many | TRBJ2-1 | TRBV29-1 | - | 17 | TGCAGCGTTCCCTCCGGCTTCAGGACGAGCTCCTACAATGAGCAGTTCTTC | CSVPSGFRTSSYNEQFF
- | TRBJ2-3 | TRBV5-1 | - | 14 | TGCGCCAGCAGCTTAGTCGGGGTACCAGATACGCAGTATTTT | CASSLVGVPDTQYF
- | TRBJ2-2 | TRBV2 | TRBD1 | 16 | TGTGCCAGCATTAGAGGGACAGGGGGAAACACCGGGGAGCTGTTTTTT | CASIRGTGGNTGELFF
few | TRBJ1-4 | TRBV6-1 | - | 14 | TGTGCCAGCAGTCCCGGGGGACCTAATGAAAAACTGTTTTTT | CASSPGGPNEKLFF
- | TRBJ1-2 | TRBV27 | - | 12 | TGTGCCAGCAGTTTATGGGGGCGAGGCTACACCTTC | CASSLWGRGYTF
many | TRBJ1-3 | TRBV7-2 | - | 15 | TGTGCCAGCAGCTCCCGCGGGGAACCTGGAAACACCATATATTTT | CASSSRGEPGNTIYF
- | TRBJ2-5 | TRBV12-5 | - | 13 | TGTGCTAGTGGTTTACAGGGTGGGGAGACCCAGTACTTC | CASGLQGGETQYF
few | TRBJ1-1 | TRBV12-3/TRBV12-4 | TRBD1 | 19 | TGTGCCAGCAGTTTAGATCCCGGGACAGCCCAGGGGATGAACACTGAAGCTTTCTTT | CASSLDPGTAQGMNTEAFF
- | TRBJ2-2 | TRBV2 | - | 13 | TGTGCCAGCACCGCGGGGCCTGCCGGGGAGCTGTTTTTT | CASTAGPAGELFF
- | TRBJ1-1 | TRBV27 | - | 13 | TGTGCCAGCAGAACAATCGGGATCACTGAAGCTTTCTTT | CASRTIGITEAFF
- | TRBJ2-5 | TRBV5-6 | - | 14 | TGTGCCAGCAGCTGGGATCGGGGGCCAGAGACCCAGTACTTC | CASSWDRGPETQYF
- | TRBJ2-7 | TRBV27 | TRBD1 | 16 | TGTGCCAGCAGTTTAAGGCCCCGGGGACAGGGTCCCGAGCAGTACTTC | CASSLRPRGQGPEQYF